This T cell receptor (beta chain) was recovered during a study of blood T cell repertoires in COVID-19. About the study: PBMCs, B-cell-depleted T cells, or T cells were the source of the cDNA or gDNA that made up the material.

Generated by immunoSEQ multiplex PCR, the TCRdb table keeps only in-frame clones and is missing some. The profile shows tens of thousands of clones, less than 75% of them singletons. V was pared by 5 bases and J by 6 bases, with 11 bases of the junction left unmatched. The CDR3 spans 16 residues. Germline loops: CDR1 MDHEN, CDR2 SYDVKM. The receptor was isolated from a woman aged 55-69 years in a cohort sampled during active or convalescent COVID-19. Sequenced sample: peripheral blood. V gene TRBV28 combines with J gene TRBJ2-2; 8 positions match TRBD2. The CDR3 spells CASSAEQRGRSGELFF. DNA for the CDR3: TGTGCCAGCAGTGCGGAACAGCGGGGGCGGTCCGGGGAGCTGTTTTTT. Based on the CDR3 plus reference TRBV28 and TRBJ2-2, the full variable domain is DVKVTQSSRYLVKRTGEKVFLECVQDMDHENMFWYRQDPGLGLRLIYFSYDVKMKEKGDIPEGYSVSREKKERFSLILESASTNQTSMYLCASSAEQRGRSGELFFGEGSRLTVL.